Listed below are T cell receptor beta chains from one sample, sequenced in a study of blood T cell repertoires in COVID-19. Method: immunoSEQ multiplex PCR; TCRdb's copy keeps in-frame clones and lacks some. The sample holds a few hundred thousand clones, 80% to 85% seen once. Sequencing was performed on peripheral blood. All receptors derive from a man between 60 and 75 years old with acute or convalescent COVID-19. CDR3s include the opening cysteine and the closing phenylalanine or tryptophan. D genes are given only for firm matches. Size tells how often a clone was seen (once, few, many) or the class of an expanded clone, and some rows leave it out.

>TRBJ1-1|TRBV29-1|.|TRBD1
CSVVSQGESISTEAFF
TGCAGCGTTGTCTCACAGGGGGAGAGTATTAGCACTGAAGCTTTCTTT
>TRBJ2-5|TRBV2|.|TRBD2
CASRPLVAGAVETQYF
TGTGCCAGCAGGCCCCTTGTGGCGGGAGCCGTGGAGACCCAGTACTTC
>TRBJ2-1|TRBV6-5|.|.
CASSQLGLFDEQFF
TGTGCCAGCAGTCAACTCGGACTTTTCGATGAGCAGTTCTTC
>TRBJ2-3|TRBV13|.|TRBD2
CASSEVPRGGIDTQYF
TGTGCCAGCAGCGAGGTGCCGCGGGGGGGAATAGATACGCAGTATTTT
>TRBJ1-1|TRBV6-2/TRBV6-3|.|.
CASSYSAITGSTEAFF
TGTGCCAGCAGTTACTCAGCCATCACAGGGTCGACTGAAGCTTTCTTT
>TRBJ2-1|TRBV9|.|.
CASSGNPLGASYNEQFF
TGTGCCAGCAGCGGAAACCCCCTAGGCGCCTCCTACAATGAGCAGTTCTTC
>TRBJ1-2|TRBV3-1/TRBV3-2|.|.
CASSQSGGRHGYTF
TGTGCCAGCAGCCAATCGGGGGGGAGGCATGGCTACACCTTC
>TRBJ2-6|TRBV18|.|TRBD1
CASSPLGTGGEAGANVLTF
TGTGCCAGCTCACCTCTTGGGACAGGGGGAGAGGCTGGGGCCAACGTCCTGACTTTC
>TRBJ1-2|TRBV19|.|.
CASSISSGDGYTF
TGTGCCAGTAGTATATCGTCGGGGGATGGCTACACCTTC
>TRBJ2-7|TRBV7-8|.|TRBD2
CASTGEGLATSYEQYF
TGTGCCAGCACGGGGGAGGGACTAGCGACTTCCTACGAGCAGTACTTC
>TRBJ1-1|TRBV5-6|.|.
CASSLARRANTEAFF
TGTGCCAGCAGCTTGGCGCGCAGGGCGAACACTGAAGCTTTCTTT
>TRBJ2-7|TRBV5-1|.|TRBD2
CASSLGAGGRDEQYF
TGCGCCAGCAGCTTGGGGGCGGGGGGACGAGACGAGCAGTACTTC
>TRBJ2-3|TRBV6-2/TRBV6-3|.|.
CASSPYRAASTDTQYF
TGTGCCAGCAGCCCTTACAGGGCCGCTAGCACAGATACGCAGTATTTT
>TRBJ1-3|TRBV24-1|.|.
CATSRAGNTIYF
TGTGCCACCAGCCGGGCTGGAAACACCATATATTTT
>TRBJ2-7|TRBV6-6|.|TRBD2
CASSPGRSGEQYF
TGTGCCAGCAGCCCCGGGAGGAGTGGGGAGCAGTACTTC
>TRBJ1-2|TRBV28|.|TRBD1
CASSGSGQGFLYGYTF
TGTGCCAGCAGTGGATCGGGACAGGGTTTTTTATATGGCTACACCTTC
>TRBJ2-1|TRBV27|once|TRBD2
CASSLLWSLAGGQNEQFF
TGTGCCAGCAGTTTATTGTGGAGCCTAGCGGGAGGGCAGAATGAGCAGTTCTTC
>TRBJ2-7|TRBV11-2|.|TRBD1
CASSRSGTGSYEQYF
TGTGCCAGCAGCCGTTCCGGGACAGGCTCCTACGAGCAGTACTTC
>TRBJ2-7|TRBV3-1/TRBV3-2|few|TRBD2
CASSQGAASGGGYEQYF
TGTGCCAGCAGCCAAGGAGCTGCTAGCGGGGGAGGCTACGAGCAGTACTTC
>TRBJ2-1|TRBV10-3|once|TRBD2
CATRGGFPYNEQFF
TGTGCCACGCGGGGGGGGTTTCCCTACAATGAGCAGTTCTTC
>TRBJ2-7|TRBV27|.|TRBD1
CASRAGARGREQYF
TGTGCCAGCAGAGCCGGGGCCAGGGGGCGGGAGCAGTACTTC
>TRBJ2-3|TRBV11-3|.|.
CASSSGPQGLGTDTQYF
TGTGCCAGCAGCTCCGGGCCCCAGGGGCTGGGCACAGATACGCAGTATTTT
>TRBJ2-2|TRBV7-2|.|.
CASSLDGTGELFF
TGTGCCAGCAGCTTAGACGGGACCGGGGAGCTGTTTTTT
>TRBJ2-5|TRBV5-6|.|TRBD1
CASSLQGAGETQYF
TGTGCCAGCAGCTTACAGGGGGCAGGAGAGACCCAGTACTTC
>TRBJ1-6|TRBV6-5|.|.
CASIRQVNSPLHF
TGTGCCAGCATACGTCAGGTGAATTCACCCCTCCACTTT
>TRBJ2-7|TRBV11-2|.|.
CASSPSVEQYF
TGTGCCAGCAGCCCGTCGGTGGAGCAGTACTTC
>TRBJ2-7|TRBV30|once|.
CAWSRDNPYEQYF
TGTGCCTGGAGTCGGGACAACCCCTACGAGCAGTACTTC
>TRBJ2-2|TRBV9|.|.
CASRFSRSTGELFF
TGTGCCAGCAGGTTCAGTCGGAGTACCGGGGAGCTGTTTTTT